The next 21 T cell receptor beta chains were all read from a single sample in a study of cytomegalovirus exposure and HLA in healthy donors. The PCR ran on 60 Vbeta and 13 Jbeta primers. Sequenced by immunoSEQ multiplex PCR; TCRdb stores in-frame clones only, minus some. The table shows fewer than 200,000 clones, with about 71% occurring only once. Sequenced: PBMCs. The receptors shown here come from a woman aged 25-40 years in good health and CMV-seronegative.

In DNA, the CDR3 is TGCGCCAGCAGCCAGGTCGAGTCCTACAATGAGCAGTTCTTC. This encodes CASSQVESYNEQFF. The V call is TRBV4-1, the J call TRBJ2-1; D remains ambiguous. CDR1 is MGHRA, CDR2 YSYEKL, per germline. The CDR3 covers 14 residues. Trimming took 3 bases from V and 1 from J, leaving 7 bases between them.

Comments on this clone: This same CDR3 is encoded by further DNA sequences in the sample. This rearrangement joins TRBV5-1 to TRBJ2-1; the D gene is possibly TRBD2 (6 bases). There are 14 residues in the CDR3. Trimming cost V 4 bases and J 4 bases, with 12 bases left between them. Looked up from germline, CDR1 is SGHRS and CDR2 is YFSETQ. CDR3 sequence (DNA): TGCGCCAGCAGCGGTAGCGGTGGGTACAATGAGCAGTTCTTC. It specifies CASSGSGGYNEQFF.

The gene calls are TRBV4-1 and TRBJ2-1; the match to TRBD1 covers 10 bases. The ends lost 5 bases at V and 8 bases at J; junction bases unmatched: 9. The CDR3 spans 15 residues. The germline CDR1 and CDR2 sequences are MGHRA and YSYEKL. The DNA of the CDR3 is TGCGCCAGCAGCTCCCGGGACAGGGGAGTCGATGAGCAGTTCTTC. Residues: CASSSRDRGVDEQFF.

The gene calls are TRBV7-9 and TRBJ1-5; TRBD1 matches 7 bases. The CDR3 has 13 residues. Germline V CDR1 and CDR2: SEHNR, FQNEAQ (reference sequence). After removal of 7 bases from V and 3 bases from J, the junction contained 3 bases not matched to a gene. CDR3 loop: CASTDRDNQPQHF. CDR3 in DNA: TGTGCCAGCACCGACAGGGACAATCAGCCCCAGCATTTT.

The chain combines TRBV7-9 with TRBJ1-3; D possibly corresponds to TRBD1 (6 bases). Germline assignment: CDR1 SEHNR and CDR2 FQNEAQ (reference sequence). This CDR3 region has 13 residues. The ends were cut back, 4 bases at V and 4 bases at J, with 8 bases in the middle. CDR3 DNA sequence: TGTGCCAGCAGCTCAGGGGTAGGAAACACCATATATTTT. It yields the protein CASSSGVGNTIYF.

J is TRBJ2-1 and V is TRBV30; the match to TRBD2 covers 13 bases. Per germline, CDR1 GTSNPN and CDR2 SVGIG (reference sequence). The CDR3 runs 14 residues. V shed 5 bases and J 9 bases; nucleotides not matched to a gene: 7. The CDR3 sequence is CAWARGLAGTEQFF. The CDR3 nucleotides read TGTGCCTGGGCCCGGGGACTAGCGGGAACTGAGCAGTTCTTC.

This clone was detected a few times. V and J are TRBV7-6 and TRBJ2-7; 7 bases agree with TRBD1. V trimming: 4 bases; J trimming: 2 bases; junction bases outside the gene matches: 11. CDR3 size: 16 residues. The germline gives CDR1 SGHVS, CDR2 FNYEAQ. CDR3 bases: TGTGCCAGCAGCTCCCTGACCGGGACAGATACCTACGAGCAGTACTTC. Amino acid sequence: CASSSLTGTDTYEQYF.

The gene calls are TRBV10-3 and TRBJ2-5, with 8 bases matching TRBD2. This CDR3 spans 14 amino acids. CDR1 ENHRY and CDR2 SYGVKD come from the germline V gene. V shed 6 bases, J shed 2 bases, and the junction held 5 bases outside the gene matches. In DNA, the CDR3 is TGTGCCATCAGCGAGGGACTAGAACAAGAGACCCAGTACTTC. This sequence encodes CAISEGLEQETQYF.

This clone was found a few times. This CDR3 is CASSQGEDGDEQFF. In nucleotides, the CDR3 is TGTGCCAGCAGCCAAGGAGAGGATGGCGATGAGCAGTTCTTC. The chain is built from TRBV4-2 and TRBJ2-1; D remains unclear. Trimming stripped 1 base from V and 8 bases from J, with 12 bases between. The CDR3 is made up of 14 amino acids. CDR1 LGHNA and CDR2 YNFKEQ come from the germline V gene.

V and J are TRBV19 and TRBJ2-2; TRBD1 matches 11 bases. Germline V gene sequence: CDR1 LNHDA, CDR2 SQIVND (reference sequence). J lost 6 bases, V lost 6 bases, and 9 bases had no gene match. CDR3 length equals 16 residues. The CDR3 spells CASRGTGTGGPGELFF. The CDR3 region has the DNA TGTGCCAGTAGGGGGACCGGGACAGGGGGTCCCGGGGAGCTGTTTTTT.

The CDR3 DNA reads as TGTGCTAGTGGTTTGGTAATCAGGGGTGCGTCTGAAGCTTTCTTT. The encoded protein is CASGLVIRGASEAFF. The rearrangement links TRBV12-5 to TRBJ1-1; tentative D call: TRBD1 (6 bases). The CDR3 length is 15 residues. Germline CDR1 is LGHNT and CDR2 is FRNRAP. V lost 0 bases and J 6 bases, leaving 14 bases between the germline ends.

The CDR3, as DNA: TGTGCCAGCAGACCCGACAGGGGCAATCAGCCCCAGCATTTT. It translates to CASRPDRGNQPQHF. The rearrangement links TRBV28 to TRBJ1-5; the match to TRBD1 covers 7 bases. Trimming cost V 6 bases and J 2 bases; bases outside gene matches: 4. Germline lookup yields CDR1 MDHEN and CDR2 SYDVKM. CDR3 length: 14 amino acids.

The gene calls are TRBV27 and TRBJ1-1; perhaps TRBD1 as D (5 bases). CDR3 length: 13 residues. Germline V lookup: CDR1 MNHEY, CDR2 SMNVEV (reference sequence). V was cut by 2 bases and J by 11 bases, with 15 bases left in between. The DNA for the CDR3 is TGTGCCAGCAGTTTACGTCAGGGTGGAGCGGCTTTCTTT. The encoded protein is CASSLRQGGAAFF.

The CDR3 sequence: CASSSGFDQPQHF. CDR3 DNA sequence: TGTGCCAGCAGCTCGGGGTTCGATCAGCCCCAGCATTTT. The chain links TRBV11-2 to TRBJ1-5; no clear D gene. The germline CDR1 and CDR2 sequences are SGHAT and FQNNGV. The CDR3 contains 13 residues. V gave up 4 bases and J gave up 5 bases, with 9 bases separating them.

The gene calls are TRBV6-1 and TRBJ2-3; TRBD1 matches at 9 bases. V was pared by 3 bases and J by 7 bases, with 5 bases of the junction left unmatched. Germline CDR1 is MNHNS and CDR2 is SASEGT. CDR3 length: 14 amino acids. The CDR3 sequence: CASSEGQGGYTQYF. The CDR3 nucleotides read TGTGCCAGCAGTGAGGGACAGGGTGGTTATACGCAGTATTTT.

V is TRBV4-3 and J is TRBJ2-7, with TRBD1 matching over 9 bases. V was clipped by 4 bases and J by 4 bases; unmatched bases: 8. The CDR3 is 15 residues long. Germline V CDR1 and CDR2: LGHNA, YSLEER. CDR3 nucleotides: TGCGCCAGCAGCCGAGGGACAGGGTCGTTGTACGAGCAGTACTTC. Translating it yields CASSRGTGSLYEQYF.

This chain uses TRBV5-1 with TRBJ2-1; 9 bases are shared with TRBD1. The CDR3 contains 16 residues. CDR1 and CDR2 (germline): SGHRS, YFSETQ. V lost 0 bases and J lost 5; bases outside the gene matches: 6. CDR3 DNA sequence: TGCGCCAGCAGCTTGGGGTTGGGGGACAGGGACAATGAGCAGTTCTTC. Translating it yields CASSLGLGDRDNEQFF.

The chain has TRBV18 and TRBJ1-1; D call uncertain. Per the germline V gene, CDR1 is KGHSH and CDR2 is LQKENI. The CDR3 is 14 amino acids. V lost 4 bases and J lost 5, with 14 bases in between. The CDR3 is CASSQEAGRTEAFF. The CDR3 nucleotides read TGTGCCAGCTCACAGGAGGCCGGACGGACTGAAGCTTTCTTT.

This chain connects TRBV28 to TRBJ2-5, with TRBD2 as a possible D gene (5 bases). TRBJ2-7 explains the end of the DNA better; the J call may be wrong. The CDR3 sequence is 12 residues long. Per the germline V gene, CDR1 is MDHEN and CDR2 is SYDVKM. The CDR3 DNA follows: TGTGCCAGCACCCTGGGAGCCTACGAGCAGTACTTC. Its translation is CASTLGAYEQYF.

In this sample, this clone turned up once. The V gene is TRBV5-1, the J gene TRBJ2-5; possible D gene TRBD1, 5 bases. Trimming shortened V by 5 bases and J by 5 bases, and 19 bases separated the two germline ends. This CDR3 region has 15 residues. The germline CDR1 and CDR2 sequences are SGHRS and YFSETQ. CDR3 in DNA: TGCGCCAGCAGATATGGGGCAGGGAAGGGGGAGACCCAGTACTTC. It specifies CASRYGAGKGETQYF.

V and J are TRBV14 and TRBJ1-5, with D uncertain. V was shortened by 9 bases and J by 6 bases, with 21 bases between the two germline ends. The germline CDR1 and CDR2 sequences are SGHDN and FVKESK. The CDR3 has 15 amino acids. CDR3 protein: CASQVPGRSVQPQHF. The CDR3 DNA reads TGTGCCAGTCAGGTGCCAGGCCGTTCGGTTCAGCCCCAGCATTTT.